These 6 T cell receptor beta chains were sequenced from one sample in a study of cytomegalovirus exposure and HLA in healthy donors. A multiplex PCR was run with 60 Vbeta primers and 13 Jbeta primers. Assay used: immunoSEQ multiplex PCR; TCRdb lists only in-frame clones, some missing. The sample lists 85,000 to 100,000 clones; about 76% were seen once. The material sequenced was PBMCs. Receptor source: a human donor in good health.

This chain uses TRBV2 with TRBJ2-5; a weak D match, TRBD1 (5 bases). TRBJ2-7 matches the DNA end more closely, so the J call is doubtful. Germline assignment: CDR1 SNHLY and CDR2 FYNNEI. The CDR3 is made up of 14 amino acids. The CDR3 is CASSELGLVDEQYF. As DNA, the CDR3 is TGTGCCAGCAGTGAATTGGGGCTCGTCGACGAGCAGTACTTC.

This clone was counted only a few times. The CDR3 region has the DNA TGTGCCAGCAGCTCCACCCAGGGCACAAATGGCTACACCTTC. Protein product: CASSSTQGTNGYTF. V and J are TRBV5-6 and TRBJ1-2; TRBD1 might be the D (5 bases). The CDR3 covers 14 residues. With 3 bases removed from V and 6 bases from J, the gap between germline ends came to 15 bases. Germline CDR1 is SGHDT and CDR2 is YYEEEE.

The chain carries TRBV29-1 and TRBJ1-2; D remains unclear. V was pared by 6 bases and J by 4 bases, with 30 bases between. The CDR3 extends over 18 amino acids. CDR1 is SQVTM, CDR2 ANQGSEA, per germline. CDR3 sequence (DNA): TGCAGCGTCGGCCCTATTCCTAGCGTGGGGAGCTTGGGCTATGGCTACACCTTC. Protein product: CSVGPIPSVGSLGYGYTF.

The V and J genes are TRBV2 and TRBJ2-7; 7 positions match TRBD2. The CDR3 extends over 14 amino acids. The germline V gene encodes CDR1 SNHLY and CDR2 FYNNEI. The ends lost 8 bases at V and 0 bases at J; junction bases unmatched: 7. CDR3 sequence reads: CASLIGGSSYEQYF. The CDR3 region has the DNA TGTGCCAGCTTAATCGGGGGGAGCTCCTACGAGCAGTACTTC. Full variable domain (remainder filled in from reference TRBV2 and TRBJ2-7): EPEVTQTPSHQVTQMGQEVILRCVPISNHLYFYWYRQILGQKVEFLVSFYNNEISEKSEIFDDQFSVERPDGSNFTLKIRSTKLEDSAMYFCASLIGGSSYEQYFGPGTRLTVT.

The J gene is TRBJ2-3, the V gene TRBV14; possible D gene TRBD2, 5 bases. CDR3 length: 15 residues. Germline V lookup: CDR1 SGHDN, CDR2 FVKESK. Trimming cost V 4 bases and J 0 bases, with 11 bases left between them. The CDR3 region has the DNA TGTGCCAGCAGCCCAGGACTGAGAAGCACAGATACGCAGTATTTT. This gives the protein CASSPGLRSTDTQYF.

In DNA, the CDR3 is TGTGCCAGCAGCTTAGTGGGGGCTAGCGGGAGCTACAATGAGCAGTTCTTC. Protein: CASSLVGASGSYNEQFF. This chain uses TRBV7-9 with TRBJ2-1; 10 bases map to TRBD2. V shed 1 base, J shed 3 bases, and the junction held 6 bases outside the gene matches. The CDR3 has 17 residues. Germline loops: CDR1 SEHNR, CDR2 FQNEAQ (reference sequence).